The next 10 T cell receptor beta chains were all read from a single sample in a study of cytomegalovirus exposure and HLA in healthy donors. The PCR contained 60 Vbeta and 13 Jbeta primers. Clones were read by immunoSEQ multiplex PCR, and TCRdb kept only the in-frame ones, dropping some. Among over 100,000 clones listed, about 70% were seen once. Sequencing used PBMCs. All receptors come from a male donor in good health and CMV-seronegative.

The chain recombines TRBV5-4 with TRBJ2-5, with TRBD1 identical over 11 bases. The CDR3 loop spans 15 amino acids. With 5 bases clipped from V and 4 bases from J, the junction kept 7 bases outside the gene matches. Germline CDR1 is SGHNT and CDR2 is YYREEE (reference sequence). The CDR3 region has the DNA TGTGCCAGCAGTCCCGGACAGGGGGCTGTAGAGACCCAGTACTTC. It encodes CASSPGQGAVETQYF.

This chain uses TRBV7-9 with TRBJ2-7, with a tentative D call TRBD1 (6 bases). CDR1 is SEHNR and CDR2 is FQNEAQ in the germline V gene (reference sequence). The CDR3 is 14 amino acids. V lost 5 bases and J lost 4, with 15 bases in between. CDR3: CASSKNGQNYEQYF. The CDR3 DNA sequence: TGTGCCAGCAGCAAGAACGGACAGAATTACGAGCAGTACTTC.

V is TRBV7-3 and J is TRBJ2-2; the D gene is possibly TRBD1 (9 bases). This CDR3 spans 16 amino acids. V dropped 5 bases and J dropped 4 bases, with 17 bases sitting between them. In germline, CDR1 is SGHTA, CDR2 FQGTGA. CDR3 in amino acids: CASSRGGTGSTGELFF. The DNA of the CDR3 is TGTGCCAGCAGCCGCGGGGGGACAGGGAGCACCGGGGAGCTGTTTTTT.

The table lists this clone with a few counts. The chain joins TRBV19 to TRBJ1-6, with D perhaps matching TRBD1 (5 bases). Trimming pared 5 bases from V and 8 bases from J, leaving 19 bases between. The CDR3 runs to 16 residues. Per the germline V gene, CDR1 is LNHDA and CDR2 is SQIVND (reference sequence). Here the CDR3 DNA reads TGTGCCAGTAGTGTCCGATTCCAGGGTAACTATTCACCCCTCCACTTT. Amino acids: CASSVRFQGNYSPLHF. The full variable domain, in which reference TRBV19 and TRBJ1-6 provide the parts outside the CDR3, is DGGITQSPKYLFRKEGQNVTLSCEQNLNHDAMYWYRQDPGQGLRLIYYSQIVNDFQKGDIAEGYSVSREKKESFPLTVTSAQKNPTAFYLCASSVRFQGNYSPLHFGNGTRLTVT.

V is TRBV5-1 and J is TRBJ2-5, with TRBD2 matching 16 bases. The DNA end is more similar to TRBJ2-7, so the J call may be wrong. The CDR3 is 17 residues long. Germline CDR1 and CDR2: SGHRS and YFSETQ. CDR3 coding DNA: TGCGCCAGCGAACCGGGACTAGCGGGAGGGCCGCCCAGCGAGCAGTACTTC. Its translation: CASEPGLAGGPPSEQYF.

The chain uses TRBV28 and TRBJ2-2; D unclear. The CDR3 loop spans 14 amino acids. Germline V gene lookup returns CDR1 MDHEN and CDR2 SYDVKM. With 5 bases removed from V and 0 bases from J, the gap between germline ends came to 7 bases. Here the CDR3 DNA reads TGTGCCAGCAGTGCCAGGACGAACACCGGGGAGCTGTTTTTT. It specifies CASSARTNTGELFF.

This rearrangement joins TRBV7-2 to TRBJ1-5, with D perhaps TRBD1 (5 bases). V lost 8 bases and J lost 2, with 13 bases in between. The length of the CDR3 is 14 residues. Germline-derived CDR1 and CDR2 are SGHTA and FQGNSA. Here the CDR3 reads CASGGDGGNQPQHF. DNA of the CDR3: TGTGCCAGCGGGGGGGACGGTGGCAATCAGCCCCAGCATTTT.

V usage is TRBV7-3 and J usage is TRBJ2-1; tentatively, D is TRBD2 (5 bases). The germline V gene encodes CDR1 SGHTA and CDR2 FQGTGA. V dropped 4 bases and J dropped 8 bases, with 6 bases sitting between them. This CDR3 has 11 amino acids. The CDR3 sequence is CASSSGYEQFF. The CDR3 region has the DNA TGTGCCAGCAGCTCGGGATATGAGCAGTTCTTC.

Written as DNA, the CDR3 is TGTGCCAGCAGCCTTAGCGGGGGCTACAATGAGCAGTTCTTC. Amino acid sequence: CASSLSGGYNEQFF. The chain joins TRBV7-9 to TRBJ2-1, with 9 positions matching TRBD2. V gave up 5 bases and J gave up 3 bases; unmatched junction bases: 2. Germline values: CDR1 SEHNR, CDR2 FQNEAQ (reference sequence). This CDR3 is 14 amino acids long. The full variable domain, rest sourced from reference TRBV7-9 and TRBJ2-1, is DTGVSQNPRHKITKRGQNVTFRCDPISEHNRLYWYRQTLGQGPEFLTYFQNEAQLEKSRLLSDRFSAERPKGSFSTLEIQRTEQGDSAMYLCASSLSGGYNEQFFGPGTRLTVL.

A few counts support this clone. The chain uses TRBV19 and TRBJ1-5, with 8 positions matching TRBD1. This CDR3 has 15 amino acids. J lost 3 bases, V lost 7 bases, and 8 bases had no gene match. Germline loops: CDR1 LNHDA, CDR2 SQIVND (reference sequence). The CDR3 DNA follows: TGTGCCAGTACCCCAAGGGGACAGGACAATCAGCCCCAGCATTTT. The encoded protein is CASTPRGQDNQPQHF. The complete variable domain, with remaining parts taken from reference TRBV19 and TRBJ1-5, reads DGGITQSPKYLFRKEGQNVTLSCEQNLNHDAMYWYRQDPGQGLRLIYYSQIVNDFQKGDIAEGYSVSREKKESFPLTVTSAQKNPTAFYLCASTPRGQDNQPQHFGDGTRLSIL.